A single sample is the source of the 21 T cell receptor beta chains below, sequenced in a study of blood T cells in healthy people across ages. Combining a sample-barcoded 5' primer with a J-beta primer mix, a second PCR ran for roughly 7 to 11 cycles. From the 5' RACE reads, TCRdb called clonotypes with MiXCR, one entry per CDR3 protein. The sample contains around 700,000 distinct CDR3 sequences, roughly 25% of which appear only once. This sample also appeared in a second study, on T cells of mothers and their children.

The sample consisted of blood. These receptors all stem from a boy between 10 and 17 years old in good health.

In its sample, this clonotype was seen a few times. V gene TRBV4-1 combines with J gene TRBJ2-5; TRBD1 is a possible D gene (5 bases). The tail of the sequence fits TRBJ2-7 better, so the J call may be wrong. This CDR3 spans 14 amino acids. Looked up from germline, CDR1 is MGHRA and CDR2 is YSYEKL. This CDR3 reads CASSQVAGIGEQYF. The DNA of the CDR3 is TGCGCCAGCAGCCAAGTGGCAGGGATTGGCGAGCAGTACTTC.

In this sample, this clonotype turned up a few times. A junction boundary mismatches the germline segment, possibly from a read error. The chain is built from TRBV12-3 or TRBV12-4 and TRBJ2-7, with D tentatively TRBD1 or TRBD2 (5 bases each). The CDR3 is made up of 13 amino acids. CDR3 in amino acids: CAGRPSGPNEQYF. The CDR3 DNA reads TGTGCCGGCAGACCCTCGGGGCCCAACGAGCAGTACTTC.

The chain has TRBV10-3 and TRBJ2-5; D is possibly TRBD2 (5 bases). The end of the DNA is better explained by TRBJ2-1, so the J call may be wrong. The CDR3 spans 13 residues. CDR1 and CDR2 from the germline V gene are ENHRY and SYGVKD. CDR3 in DNA: TGTGCCATCAGTGAGGCCGGACTTAATGAGCAGTTCTTC. Residues: CAISEAGLNEQFF.

V gene TRBV3-1 combines with J gene TRBJ2-4; D call uncertain. The germline V gene encodes CDR1 LGHDT and CDR2 YNNKEL (reference sequence). Trimming took off 4 bases at V and 6 bases at J, with 19 bases between the two ends. The CDR3 length is 16 residues. CDR3 protein: CASSPYWGSPGNIQYF. CDR3 sequence (DNA): TGTGCCAGCAGCCCTTACTGGGGTTCGCCAGGAAACATTCAGTACTTC.

This clonotype was detected a few times. This CDR3 reads CSARQGLNNEQFF. Written as DNA, the CDR3 is TGCAGCGCCAGACAGGGACTCAACAATGAGCAGTTCTTC. The chain links TRBV29-1 to TRBJ2-5, with D perhaps TRBD1 (7 bases). Matching the DNA end better, TRBJ2-1 makes the J call doubtful. The CDR3 runs to 13 residues. CDR1 SQVTM and CDR2 ANQGSEA come from the germline V gene.

This chain connects TRBV12-3 or TRBV12-4 to TRBJ2-5; a weak D match, TRBD2 (5 bases). Trimming pared 9 bases from V and 2 bases from J, leaving 10 bases between. The CDR3 covers 12 residues. The DNA for the CDR3 is TGTGCCAGTGGTACTAGTCAAGAGACCCAGTACTTC. It specifies CASGTSQETQYF.

In its sample, this clonotype was seen a few times. The chain carries TRBV20-1 and TRBJ2-1; 7 bases line up with TRBD2. Germline assignment: CDR1 DFQATT and CDR2 SNEGSKA (reference sequence). Trimming at V came to 5 bases and at J to 3 bases, leaving 13 bases not matched to a gene. The CDR3 is 16 residues long. The CDR3 spells CSAHFTSSGDYNEQFF. CDR3 coding DNA: TGCAGTGCTCACTTTACGTCTAGCGGAGACTACAATGAGCAGTTCTTC.

The chain uses TRBV7-2 and TRBJ1-2; D is possibly TRBD1 (5 bases). The CDR3 sequence is 17 residues long. The germline V gene encodes CDR1 SGHTA and CDR2 FQGNSA. V was shortened by 6 bases and J by 0 bases, with 20 bases between the two germline ends. CDR3 region: CASSVTAGTRANYGYTF. The CDR3 coding sequence is TGTGCCAGCAGTGTGACGGCTGGGACTCGAGCTAACTATGGCTACACCTTC.

The chain carries TRBV12-3 or TRBV12-4 and TRBJ1-2; D may be TRBD1 (5 bases). V was shortened by 4 bases and J by 4 bases, with 16 bases between the two germline ends. The CDR3 extends over 15 amino acids. CDR3 DNA: TGTGCCAGCAGTTCCACAGGAGGGGTCTCCTATGGCTACACCTTC. Translated, it gives CASSSTGGVSYGYTF.

Written as DNA, the CDR3 is TGCGCCAGCAGCTCCGAGGGGGGAGCTAACTATGGCTACACCTTC. Translating it yields CASSSEGGANYGYTF. V usage is TRBV4-3 and J usage is TRBJ1-2; a weak D match, TRBD1 (6 bases). Germline CDR1 reads LGHNA; CDR2 reads YSLEER. V lost 5 bases, J lost 0 bases, and 13 bases lay in between. This CDR3 is 15 amino acids long.

This chain links TRBV29-1 with TRBJ2-5; maybe TRBD2 (5 bases). The end of the DNA fits TRBJ2-1 better, so the J call may be wrong. Germline assignment: CDR1 SQVTM and CDR2 ANQGSEA. This CDR3 spans 14 amino acids. This CDR3 reads CSVEDWTSEDEQFF. The CDR3 DNA follows: TGCAGCGTTGAAGATTGGACTTCTGAGGATGAGCAGTTCTTC.

J is TRBJ2-5 and V is TRBV5-1; D gene ambiguous. CDR3 length: 16 amino acids. Germline V gene lookup returns CDR1 SGHRS and CDR2 YFSETQ. The V end lost 0 bases, the J end lost 5 bases, and 17 bases lay between the germline ends. CDR3 region: CASSLDLRQAQETQYF. For the CDR3, the DNA is TGCGCCAGCAGCTTGGACCTTAGGCAGGCCCAGGAGACCCAGTACTTC. The whole variable domain, filled in from reference TRBV5-1 and TRBJ2-5, reads KAGVTQTPRYLIKTRGQQVTLSCSPISGHRSVSWYQQTPGQGLQFLFEYFSETQRNKGNFPGRFSGRQFSNSRSEMNVSTLELGDSALYLCASSLDLRQAQETQYFGPGTRLLVL.

This clonotype appeared once. At one of its ends the junction is not consistent with the germline gene, which may arise from a read error. The chain couples TRBV12-3 or TRBV12-4 to TRBJ2-5, with D possibly being TRBD2 (5 bases). This CDR3 has 12 amino acids. CDR3 nucleotide sequence: TGTGCCAGCAGTTTATACGGGGAGACCCGGTACTTC. It encodes CASSLYGETRYF.

The chain couples TRBV4-1 to TRBJ2-1; 8 bases are a match to TRBD2. The CDR3 runs 15 residues. Germline CDR1 is MGHRA and CDR2 is YSYEKL. The trim removed 4 bases at V and 6 bases at J, leaving 8 bases unmatched. The CDR3 DNA is TGCGCCAGCAGCCCGGGACTAGTAAGTATCAATGAGCAGTTCTTC. Translating it yields CASSPGLVSINEQFF.

The genes are TRBV20-1 and TRBJ1-4; D not certain. The CDR3 totals 11 residues. Germline assignment: CDR1 DFQATT and CDR2 SNEGSKA (reference sequence). V dropped 0 bases and J dropped 8 bases, with 4 bases sitting between them. The CDR3 is CSARDNEKLFF. The CDR3 DNA follows: TGCAGTGCTAGAGATAACGAAAAACTGTTTTTT.

This clonotype appeared a few times. This sequence joins TRBV7-2 and TRBJ1-2; D remains unclear. The CDR3 sequence is 14 residues long. CDR1 is SGHTA, CDR2 FQGNSA, per germline. V was shortened by 0 bases and J by 4 bases, with 9 bases between the two germline ends. DNA of the CDR3: TGTGCCAGCAGCTTAGCTTTCCAGATCTATGGCTACACCTTC. This translates into CASSLAFQIYGYTF. Based on the CDR3 plus reference TRBV7-2 and TRBJ1-2, the full variable domain is GAGVSQSPSNKVTEKGKDVELRCDPISGHTALYWYRQSLGQGLEFLIYFQGNSAPDKSGLPSDRFSAERTGGSVSTLTIQRTQQEDSAVYLCASSLAFQIYGYTFGSGTRLTVV.

This chain uses TRBV3-1 with TRBJ2-4; no clear D. Germline assignment: CDR1 LGHDT and CDR2 YNNKEL (reference sequence). The V end lost 0 bases, the J end lost 6 bases, and 15 bases lay between the germline ends. CDR3 size: 16 residues. Here the CDR3 reads CASSQDFTATGNIQYF. The CDR3 DNA is TGTGCCAGCAGCCAAGATTTTACGGCGACCGGAAACATTCAGTACTTC.

In its sample, this clonotype was seen a few times. This chain links TRBV24-1 with TRBJ2-1; D unresolved. The CDR3 runs 12 residues. Trimming shortened V by 6 bases and J by 4 bases, and 6 bases separated the two germline ends. The V gene's germline CDR1 is KGHDR and CDR2 SFDVKD. CDR3 protein: CATSPGYNEQFF. DNA of the CDR3: TGTGCCACCAGTCCCGGTTACAATGAGCAGTTCTTC.

This clonotype occurred a few times. This CDR3 reads CASSYLLAGAHNEQFF. CDR3 DNA sequence: TGTGCCAGCAGTTACCTTCTAGCGGGGGCCCACAATGAGCAGTTCTTC. The rearrangement links TRBV6-5 to TRBJ2-1; 10 nucleotides match TRBD2. CDR3 length: 16 residues. V was pared by 2 bases and J by 5 bases, with 6 bases of the junction left unmatched. CDR1 is MNHEY, CDR2 SVGAGI, per germline.

The chain carries TRBV7-9 and TRBJ2-5, with D possibly TRBD1 on 5 matching bases. Germline V lookup: CDR1 SEHNR, CDR2 FQNEAQ (reference sequence). V dropped 1 base and J dropped 0 bases, with 12 bases sitting between them. The CDR3 totals 16 residues. CDR3 loop: CASSLVQGRYQETQYF. The CDR3 nucleotides are TGTGCCAGCAGCTTAGTGCAGGGCAGGTACCAAGAGACCCAGTACTTC. The full variable domain, with the rest looked up from reference TRBV7-9 and TRBJ2-5, is DTGVSQNPRHKITKRGQNVTFRCDPISEHNRLYWYRQTLGQGPEFLTYFQNEAQLEKSRLLSDRFSAERPKGSFSTLEIQRTEQGDSAMYLCASSLVQGRYQETQYFGPGTRLLVL.

This clonotype was observed a few times. The chain has TRBV15 and TRBJ2-7; possible D gene TRBD1, 9 bases. Germline CDR1 reads LNHNV; CDR2 reads YYDKDF (reference sequence). The CDR3 is made up of 14 amino acids. Trimming cost V 9 bases and J 3 bases, with 18 bases left between them. The CDR3 region has the DNA TGTGCCACTTCGGGGGGGACAGGGATCTACGAGCAGTACTTC. Residues: CATSGGTGIYEQYF. Based on the CDR3 plus reference TRBV15 and TRBJ2-7, the full variable domain is DAMVIQNPRYQVTQFGKPVTLSCSQTLNHNVMYWYQQKSSQAPKLLFHYYDKDFNNEADTPDNFQSRRPNTSFCFLDIRSPGLGDTAMYLCATSGGTGIYEQYFGPGTRLTVT.